This T cell receptor (beta chain) was identified in a study of identical twins' blood T cells. Study summary: Roughly 51 million reads covered six alpha-chain and six beta-chain libraries.

The study's findings and limits: Top TCRbeta clonotypes were shared more with twin than unrelated donors.

TCRdb passed the 5' RACE reads through MiXCR, listing each CDR3 protein once. The table lists 350,000 to 450,000 distinct CDR3 sequences, roughly 28% of them singletons. This CDR3 has 12 residues. V shed 4 bases, J shed 4 bases, and the junction held 1 base outside the gene matches. Germline V lookup: CDR1 SGHNT, CDR2 YYREEE (reference sequence). Comments on this clonotype: Its antigen is not identified.

All three twin pairs grew up together with likely shared infections and vaccines. The chain links TRBV5-4 to TRBJ2-5, with 7 bases lining up with TRBD1. The receptor was derived from a woman between 18 and 50 years old in good health. The sample comprised PBMCs. The CDR3 here is CASSRDRETQYF. The CDR3, as DNA: TGTGCCAGCAGCAGGGACAGAGAGACCCAGTACTTC.